This TCR beta chain was sequenced for a study of shared clonotypes between healthy human individuals. Findings and limits, study-wide: The study found approximately 5% of naive CD4 clonotypes shared across several donors.

Regarding this clone: Its antigen is still unknown.

Germline assignment: CDR1 SGHRS and CDR2 YFSETQ. Trimming at V came to 0 bases and at J to 8 bases, leaving 4 bases not matched to a gene. The CDR3 loop spans 14 amino acids. All donors were healthy HIV-negative adults lacking recent acute infections or vaccinations. Sequencing used immunoSEQ multiplex PCR; TCRdb keeps in-frame clones, though not all of them. The data show some 1 million clones, around 76% seen once. The chain joins TRBV5-1 to TRBJ2-2; 7 bases fit TRBD1. The receptor's source is a man between 18 and 29 years old in good health. Source material: memory CD4+ T cells sorted from blood. Sample subset: CD45RA-negative fraction. CDR3: CASSLGQGGGELFF. The CDR3 bases are TGCGCCAGCAGCTTGGGACAGGGCGGAGGGGAGCTGTTTTTT.